This TCR beta chain was recovered during a study of T cells in tuberculosis. General observations from the study: Smaller distances to GMM-specific TCRs suggested their expansion in active tuberculosis. GEM motif frequencies gave about 70% accuracy; the GMM repertoire gave roughly 86%.

In regard to this clone: Its target is unknown.

V lost 4 bases and J 3 bases, leaving 13 bases between the germline ends. This CDR3 spans 14 amino acids. Looked up from germline, CDR1 is SGHNT and CDR2 is YYREEE (reference sequence). The table came from immunoSEQ multiplex PCR; TCRdb's copy has only in-frame clones and leaves some out. The sample gives around 45,000 clones, about 94% of which show up once; less than 2% is in the top ten. The TCR was taken from a donor aged 10-29 years with latent tuberculosis or without tuberculosis infection. Some clones in this sample may be carry-over from other donors' samples. Sequencing was done on a sample of PBMCs. The J gene is TRBJ2-5, the V gene TRBV5-4, with D maybe TRBD1 (5 bases). This CDR3 is CASSADSQEETQYF. In DNA, the CDR3 is TGTGCCAGCAGCGCAGACAGCCAGGAAGAGACCCAGTACTTC.